This TCR beta chain was sequenced during a study of low-dose radiotherapy and immunotherapy resistance in tumors. Study context: Cohort 1 was given 0.5 Gy fractions every 2 weeks, 6.5 Gy in total. In Cohort 2, 1 Gy per fraction was delivered every two weeks, for a total of 13 Gy over 26 weeks. Aspirin was administered orally at 300 mg daily for four cycles, commencing on cycle 1 day 1.

Priming of first-strand cDNA relied on TRAV- and TRBV-specific primers (covering alpha and beta chains). The authors amplified TCRs for 20 PCR cycles with a constant-region primer and a V-primer adapter. mRNA, once isolated, was amplified by in vitro transcription. From the reads, TCRdb called clonotypes with MiXCR, one entry per CDR3 protein. The repertoire includes nearly 60,000 distinct CDR3 sequences, under 30% of them detected once, and 6.5% to 8% sits in the top ten. Time point meaning: after trial treatment. Regarding treatment: LDRT plus nivolumab, ipilimumab, low-dose cyclophosphamide and aspirin (RACIN trial). There are 15 residues in the CDR3. Germline lookup yields CDR1 SGHAT and CDR2 FQNNGV. J lost 1 base, V lost 6 bases, and 3 bases had no gene match. This clonotype was seen many times.

The chain has TRBV11-2 and TRBJ2-5; 12 nucleotides align to TRBD2. The specimen comprised PBMCs, sampled after low-dose radiotherapy plus immunotherapy. The source of this sequence is a male donor with prostate cancer. The CDR3 reads CASSSSGRAQETQYF. CDR3 sequence (DNA): TGTGCCAGCAGTTCTAGCGGGAGGGCCCAAGAGACCCAGTACTTC.